These 13 T cell receptor beta chains share one sample of origin, sequenced in a study of blood T cell repertoires in COVID-19. Assay used: immunoSEQ multiplex PCR; TCRdb lists only in-frame clones, some missing. The sample lists some 220,000 clones, around 86% occurring once. The sample comprised PBMCs or T cells enriched from blood (not recorded which). All receptors derive from a woman in her thirties or forties with acute COVID-19.

The chain is built from TRBV7-3 and TRBJ1-1; unclear D gene. Trimming removed 2 bases at V and 0 bases at J, with 16 bases between. The CDR3 length is 17 residues. The germline gives CDR1 SGHTA, CDR2 FQGTGA. CDR3 region: CASSLVGGSPMNTEAFF. DNA for the CDR3: TGTGCCAGCAGCTTAGTAGGAGGGTCACCCATGAACACTGAAGCTTTCTTT.

CDR3 sequence reads: CASSQDLAGSTDTQYF. In nucleotides, the CDR3 is TGCGCCAGCAGCCAAGATCTTGCGGGGAGCACAGATACGCAGTATTTT. The chain joins TRBV4-1 to TRBJ2-3, with D maybe TRBD2 (6 bases). This CDR3 region has 16 residues. V lost 0 bases, J lost 0 bases, and 10 bases lay in between. Germline-derived CDR1 and CDR2 are MGHRA and YSYEKL.

The gene calls are TRBV21-1 and TRBJ2-7; the table names TRBD2, a call not compared with the DNA. TRBV21-1 is marked as a pseudogene. The CDR3 is made up of 17 amino acids. CDR3 DNA: TGTGCCAGCAGCCCCGCTGGGGGGTCCCCCCTCCCCTACGAGCAGTACTTC. Translating it yields CASSPAGGSPLPYEQYF.

J is TRBJ2-7 and V is TRBV4-3; TRBD2 is a possible D gene (6 bases). Deletions cut 0 bases from V and 1 base from J, with 10 bases between. CDR1 and CDR2 (germline): LGHNA, YSLEER. The CDR3 has 15 amino acids. The CDR3 reads CASSQDPGESYEQYF. The DNA for the CDR3 is TGCGCCAGCAGCCAAGATCCGGGAGAGTCCTACGAGCAGTACTTC.

CDR3 residues: CASSERAVYGYTF. The CDR3 coding sequence is TGTGCCAGCAGTGAGAGGGCAGTGTATGGCTACACCTTC. The chain uses TRBV6-1 and TRBJ1-2; D remains ambiguous. The V gene's germline CDR1 is MNHNS and CDR2 SASEGT. The CDR3 totals 13 residues. Trimming stripped 3 bases from V and 5 bases from J, with 10 bases between.

The chain recombines TRBV19 with TRBJ2-3; the D gene is possibly TRBD2 (5 bases). V lost 3 bases to trimming and J lost 1 base, with 11 bases between them. Germline V lookup: CDR1 LNHDA, CDR2 SQIVND (reference sequence). The CDR3 totals 15 residues. CDR3 nucleotide sequence: TGTGCCAGTAGTATCTATCGTAGCGGCACAGATACGCAGTATTTT. Translation gives CASSIYRSGTDTQYF. Full variable domain (missing parts from reference TRBV19 and TRBJ2-3): DGGITQSPKYLFRKEGQNVTLSCEQNLNHDAMYWYRQDPGQGLRLIYYSQIVNDFQKGDIAEGYSVSREKKESFPLTVTSAQKNPTAFYLCASSIYRSGTDTQYFGPGTRLTVL.

This chain links TRBV6-5 with TRBJ2-2; D gene uncertain. The CDR3 consists of 16 residues. V shed 3 bases and J shed 4 bases, with 15 bases lying between them. Germline V gene sequence: CDR1 MNHEY, CDR2 SVGAGI. The CDR3 coding sequence is TGTGCCAGCAGTTATTACCCTCCTCCCGGCACCGGGGAGCTGTTTTTT. Amino acid sequence: CASSYYPPPGTGELFF.

This chain links TRBV14 with TRBJ1-2; 9 positions match TRBD1. Germline-derived CDR1 and CDR2 are SGHDN and FVKESK. The CDR3 is 16 amino acids. With V trimmed by 0 bases and J by 4 bases, 6 bases remained unmatched. The CDR3 bases are TGTGCCAGCAGCCAAGAACAGGGGGCGCAAGGCTATGGCTACACCTTC. Amino acid sequence: CASSQEQGAQGYGYTF.

V is TRBV9 and J is TRBJ1-6, with 10 nucleotides matching TRBD1. The germline CDR1 and CDR2 sequences are SGDLS and YYNGEE. This CDR3 is built from 15 residues. V dropped 7 bases and J dropped 10; count of bases not matched to a gene: 11. This CDR3 reads CASQDRGTSNSPLHF. The CDR3 bases are TGTGCCAGCCAGGACAGGGGGACAAGCAACTCACCCCTCCACTTT. The full variable domain, in which reference TRBV9 and TRBJ1-6 provide the parts outside the CDR3, is DSGVTQTPKHLITATGQRVTLRCSPRSGDLSVYWYQQSLDQGLQFLIQYYNGEERAKGNILERFSAQQFPDLHSELNLSSLELGDSALYFCASQDRGTSNSPLHFGNGTRLTVT.

The V gene is TRBV7-9, the J gene TRBJ2-1, with D possibly being TRBD1 (5 bases). Trimming pared 1 base from V and 0 bases from J, leaving 13 bases between. The CDR3 totals 17 residues. Germline V lookup: CDR1 SEHNR, CDR2 FQNEAQ (reference sequence). CDR3 protein: CASSLVRAFSSYNEQFF. The CDR3 DNA follows: TGTGCCAGCAGCTTAGTCAGGGCGTTCAGCTCCTACAATGAGCAGTTCTTC.

The sample holds a few counts of this clone. This chain joins TRBV5-1 and TRBJ2-1; possible D gene TRBD2, 6 bases. V shed 0 bases and J shed 4 bases, with 8 bases lying between them. CDR1 and CDR2 from the germline V gene are SGHRS and YFSETQ. This CDR3 is 14 amino acids long. CDR3 sequence (DNA): TGCGCCAGCAGCTTGGAGGCGGGGTACAATGAGCAGTTCTTC. It specifies CASSLEAGYNEQFF.

This chain links TRBV9 with TRBJ1-6, with unresolved D. V was clipped by 0 bases and J by 9 bases, with 13 bases between them. CDR1 is SGDLS and CDR2 is YYNGEE in the germline V gene. This CDR3 is built from 15 residues. The CDR3 region has the DNA TGTGCCAGCAGCGTAGTGTCCCAAGGCGGTTCACCCCTCCACTTT. It translates to CASSVVSQGGSPLHF.

The chain joins TRBV6-1 to TRBJ1-1, with 10 bases lining up with TRBD1. Germline values: CDR1 MNHNS, CDR2 SASEGT. The CDR3 is 16 amino acids. With 2 bases clipped from V and 1 base from J, the junction kept 4 bases outside the gene matches. This CDR3 reads CASSEKTGGGNTEAFF. The CDR3 region has the DNA TGTGCCAGCAGTGAAAAGACAGGGGGCGGGAACACTGAAGCTTTCTTT.